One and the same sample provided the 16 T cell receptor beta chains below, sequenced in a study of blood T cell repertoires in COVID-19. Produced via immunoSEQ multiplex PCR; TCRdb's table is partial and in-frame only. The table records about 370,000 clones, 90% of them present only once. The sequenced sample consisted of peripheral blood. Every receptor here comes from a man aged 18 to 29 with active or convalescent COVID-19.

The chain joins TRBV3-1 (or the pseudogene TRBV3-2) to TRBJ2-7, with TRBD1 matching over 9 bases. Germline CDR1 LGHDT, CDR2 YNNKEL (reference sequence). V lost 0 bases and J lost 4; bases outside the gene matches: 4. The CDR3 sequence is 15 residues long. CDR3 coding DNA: TGTGCCAGCAGCCAAGATAAGGACAGGGGATACGAGCAGTACTTC. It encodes CASSQDKDRGYEQYF.

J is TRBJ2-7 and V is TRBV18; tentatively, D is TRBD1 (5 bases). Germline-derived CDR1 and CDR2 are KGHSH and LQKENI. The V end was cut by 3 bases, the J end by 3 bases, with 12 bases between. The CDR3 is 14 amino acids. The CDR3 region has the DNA TGTGCCAGCTCACCTACTCGACAGAACTACGAGCAGTACTTC. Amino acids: CASSPTRQNYEQYF.

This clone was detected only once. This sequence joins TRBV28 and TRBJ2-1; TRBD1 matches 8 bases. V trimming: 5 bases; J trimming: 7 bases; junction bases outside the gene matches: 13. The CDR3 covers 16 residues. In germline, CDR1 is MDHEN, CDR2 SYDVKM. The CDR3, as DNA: TGTGCCAGCAGTAGGCCCCCGCCGGGACAGGCGAATGAGCAGTTCTTC. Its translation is CASSRPPPGQANEQFF. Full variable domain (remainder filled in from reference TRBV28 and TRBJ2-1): DVKVTQSSRYLVKRTGEKVFLECVQDMDHENMFWYRQDPGLGLRLIYFSYDVKMKEKGDIPEGYSVSREKKERFSLILESASTNQTSMYLCASSRPPPGQANEQFFGPGTRLTVL.

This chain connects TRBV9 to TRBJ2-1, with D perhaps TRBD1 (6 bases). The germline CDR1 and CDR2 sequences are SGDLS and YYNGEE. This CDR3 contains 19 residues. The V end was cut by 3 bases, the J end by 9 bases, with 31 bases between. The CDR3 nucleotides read TGTGCCAGCAGCGCCTTCCCACAGGGCCAAAAGCATGAGGGTCGTGAGCAGTTCTTC. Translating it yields CASSAFPQGQKHEGREQFF. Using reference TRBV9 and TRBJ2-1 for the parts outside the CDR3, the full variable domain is DSGVTQTPKHLITATGQRVTLRCSPRSGDLSVYWYQQSLDQGLQFLIQYYNGEERAKGNILERFSAQQFPDLHSELNLSSLELGDSALYFCASSAFPQGQKHEGREQFFGPGTRLTVL.

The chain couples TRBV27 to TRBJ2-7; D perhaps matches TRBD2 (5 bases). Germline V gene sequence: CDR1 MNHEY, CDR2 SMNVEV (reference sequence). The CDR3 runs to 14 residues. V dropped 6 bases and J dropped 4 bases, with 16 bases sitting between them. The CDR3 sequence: CASSLRREKYEQYF. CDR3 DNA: TGTGCCAGCAGCCTCCGACGGGAAAAATACGAGCAGTACTTC.

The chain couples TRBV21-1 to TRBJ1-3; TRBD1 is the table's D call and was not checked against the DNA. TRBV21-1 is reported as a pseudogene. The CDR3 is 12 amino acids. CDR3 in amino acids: CASSIRQDTIYF. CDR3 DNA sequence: TGTGCCAGCAGCATACGACAAGACACCATATATTTT.

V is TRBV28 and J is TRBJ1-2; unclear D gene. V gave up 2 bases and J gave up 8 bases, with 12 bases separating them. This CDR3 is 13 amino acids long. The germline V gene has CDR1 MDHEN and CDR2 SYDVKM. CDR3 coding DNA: TGTGCCAGCAGTTTAGCCGGGGTTGGGGGCTACACCTTC. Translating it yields CASSLAGVGGYTF.

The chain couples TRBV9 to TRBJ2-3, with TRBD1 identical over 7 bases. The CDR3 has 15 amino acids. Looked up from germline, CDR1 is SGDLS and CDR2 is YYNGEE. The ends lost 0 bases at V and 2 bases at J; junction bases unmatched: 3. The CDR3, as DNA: TGTGCCAGCAGCGTAGGGGACAGCAACACAGATACGCAGTATTTT. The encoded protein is CASSVGDSNTDTQYF.

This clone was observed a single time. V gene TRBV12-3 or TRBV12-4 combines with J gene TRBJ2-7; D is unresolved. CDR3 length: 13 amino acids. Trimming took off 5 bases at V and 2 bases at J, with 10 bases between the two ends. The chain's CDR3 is CASSPDLPYEQYF. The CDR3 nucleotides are TGTGCCAGCAGTCCCGACTTGCCCTACGAGCAGTACTTC.

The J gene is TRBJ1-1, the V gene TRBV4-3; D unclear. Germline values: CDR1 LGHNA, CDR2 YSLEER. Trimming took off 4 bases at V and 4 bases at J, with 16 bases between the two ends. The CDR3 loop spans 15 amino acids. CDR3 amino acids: CASSPRAGGTTEAFF. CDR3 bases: TGCGCCAGCAGCCCGAGGGCAGGAGGTACCACTGAAGCTTTCTTT.

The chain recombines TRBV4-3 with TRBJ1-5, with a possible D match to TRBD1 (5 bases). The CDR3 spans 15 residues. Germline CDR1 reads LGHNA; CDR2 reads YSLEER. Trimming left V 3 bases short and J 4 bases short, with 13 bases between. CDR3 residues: CASSQGEGSNQPQHF. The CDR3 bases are TGCGCCAGCAGCCAGGGGGAGGGCAGTAATCAGCCCCAGCATTTT.

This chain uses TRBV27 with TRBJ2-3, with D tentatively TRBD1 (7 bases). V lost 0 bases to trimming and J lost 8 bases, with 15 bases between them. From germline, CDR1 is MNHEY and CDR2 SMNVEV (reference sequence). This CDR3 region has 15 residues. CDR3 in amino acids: CASSLSGQKGGTQYF. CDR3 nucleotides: TGTGCCAGCAGTTTATCGGGACAGAAGGGGGGTACGCAGTATTTT.

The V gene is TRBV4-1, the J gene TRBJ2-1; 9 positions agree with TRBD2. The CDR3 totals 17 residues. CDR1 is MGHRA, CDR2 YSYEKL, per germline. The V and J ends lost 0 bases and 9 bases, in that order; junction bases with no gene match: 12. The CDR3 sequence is CASSQDLRRGGRGEQFF. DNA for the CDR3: TGCGCCAGCAGCCAAGATCTTAGGCGGGGGGGCCGGGGTGAGCAGTTCTTC.

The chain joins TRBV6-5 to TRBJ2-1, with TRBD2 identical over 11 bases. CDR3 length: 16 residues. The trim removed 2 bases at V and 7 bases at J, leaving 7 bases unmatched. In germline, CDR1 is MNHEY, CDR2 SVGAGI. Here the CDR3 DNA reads TGTGCCAGCAGTTACACCGGGACTAGCGGAAGTAATGAGCAGTTCTTC. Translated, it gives CASSYTGTSGSNEQFF.

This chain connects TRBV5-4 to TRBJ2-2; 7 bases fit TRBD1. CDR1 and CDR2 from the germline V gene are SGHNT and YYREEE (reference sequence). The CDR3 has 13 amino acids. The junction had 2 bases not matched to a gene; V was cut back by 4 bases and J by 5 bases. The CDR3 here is CASSLQGTGELFF. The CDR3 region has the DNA TGTGCCAGCAGCCTACAGGGGACCGGGGAGCTGTTTTTT.

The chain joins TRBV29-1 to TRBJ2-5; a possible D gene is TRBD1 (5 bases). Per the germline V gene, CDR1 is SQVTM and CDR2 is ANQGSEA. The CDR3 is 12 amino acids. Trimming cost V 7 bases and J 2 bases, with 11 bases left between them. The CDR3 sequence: CSAADKQETQYF. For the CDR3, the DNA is TGCAGCGCCGCGGACAAACAAGAGACCCAGTACTTC. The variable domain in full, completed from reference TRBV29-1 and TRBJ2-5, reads SAVISQKPSRDICQRGTSLTIQCQVDSQVTMMFWYRQQPGQSLTLIATANQGSEATYESGFVIDKFPISRPNLTFSTLTVSNMSPEDSSIYLCSAADKQETQYFGPGTRLLVL.